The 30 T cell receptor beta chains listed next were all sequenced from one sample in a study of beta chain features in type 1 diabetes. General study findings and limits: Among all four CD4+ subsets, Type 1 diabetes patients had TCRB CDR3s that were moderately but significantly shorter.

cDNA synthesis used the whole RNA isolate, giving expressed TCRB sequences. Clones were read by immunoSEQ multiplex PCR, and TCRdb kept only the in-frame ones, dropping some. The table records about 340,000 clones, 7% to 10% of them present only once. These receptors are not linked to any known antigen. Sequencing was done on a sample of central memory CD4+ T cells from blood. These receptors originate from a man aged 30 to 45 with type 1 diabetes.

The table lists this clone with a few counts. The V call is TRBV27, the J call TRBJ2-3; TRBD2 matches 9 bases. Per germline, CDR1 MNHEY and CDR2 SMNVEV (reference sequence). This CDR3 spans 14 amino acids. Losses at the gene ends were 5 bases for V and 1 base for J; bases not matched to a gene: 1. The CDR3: CASSRLAGTDTQYF. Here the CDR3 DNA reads TGTGCCAGCAGTCGACTAGCGGGCACAGATACGCAGTATTTT.

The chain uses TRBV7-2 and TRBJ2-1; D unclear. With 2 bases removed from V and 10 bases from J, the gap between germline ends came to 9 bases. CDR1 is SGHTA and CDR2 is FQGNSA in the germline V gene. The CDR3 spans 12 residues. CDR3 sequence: CASSLTAGEQFF. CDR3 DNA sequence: TGTGCCAGCAGCTTAACGGCAGGCGAGCAGTTCTTC.

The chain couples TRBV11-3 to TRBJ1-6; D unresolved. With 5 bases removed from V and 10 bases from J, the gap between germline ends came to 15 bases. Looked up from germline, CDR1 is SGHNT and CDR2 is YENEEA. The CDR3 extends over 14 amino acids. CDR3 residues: CASSLGSEGSPLHF. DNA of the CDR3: TGTGCCAGCAGCCTAGGAAGTGAAGGCTCACCCCTCCACTTT.

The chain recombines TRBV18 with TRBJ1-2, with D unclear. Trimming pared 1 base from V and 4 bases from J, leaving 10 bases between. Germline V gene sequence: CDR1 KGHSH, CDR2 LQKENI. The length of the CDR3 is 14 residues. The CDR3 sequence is CASSPRADAYGYTF. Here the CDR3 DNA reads TGTGCCAGCTCACCACGAGCGGACGCCTATGGCTACACCTTC.

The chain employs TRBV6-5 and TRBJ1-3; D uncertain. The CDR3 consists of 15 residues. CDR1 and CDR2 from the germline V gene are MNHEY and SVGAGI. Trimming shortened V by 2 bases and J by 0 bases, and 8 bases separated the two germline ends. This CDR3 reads CASSYRGSSGNTIYF. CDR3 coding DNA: TGTGCCAGCAGTTACCGCGGGAGCTCTGGAAACACCATATATTTT.

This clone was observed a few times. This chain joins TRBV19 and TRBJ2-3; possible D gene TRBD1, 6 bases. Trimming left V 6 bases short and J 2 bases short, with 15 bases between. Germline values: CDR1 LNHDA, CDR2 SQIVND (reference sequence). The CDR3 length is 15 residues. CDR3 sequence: CASSPRTVPTDTQYF. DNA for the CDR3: TGTGCCAGTAGCCCAAGGACAGTTCCCACAGATACGCAGTATTTT.

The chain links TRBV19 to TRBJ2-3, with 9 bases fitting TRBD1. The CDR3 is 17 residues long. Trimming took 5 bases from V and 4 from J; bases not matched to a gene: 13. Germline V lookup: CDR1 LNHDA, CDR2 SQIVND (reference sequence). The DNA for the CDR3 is TGTGCCAGTAGTGTTTACCCGGGACAGGGAACATCAGATACGCAGTATTTT. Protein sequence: CASSVYPGQGTSDTQYF. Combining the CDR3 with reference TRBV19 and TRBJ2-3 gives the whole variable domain DGGITQSPKYLFRKEGQNVTLSCEQNLNHDAMYWYRQDPGQGLRLIYYSQIVNDFQKGDIAEGYSVSREKKESFPLTVTSAQKNPTAFYLCASSVYPGQGTSDTQYFGPGTRLTVL.

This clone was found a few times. CDR3 sequence: CASSLVGAGNTPGELFF. In DNA, the CDR3 is TGTGCCAGCAGCTTAGTGGGGGCAGGGAACACGCCCGGGGAGCTGTTTTTT. The chain uses TRBV11-2 and TRBJ2-2; TRBD1 might be the D (6 bases). Per the germline V gene, CDR1 is SGHAT and CDR2 is FQNNGV. Trimming took 1 base from V and 6 from J, leaving 18 bases between them. The CDR3 is 17 residues long. The whole variable domain, filled in from reference TRBV11-2 and TRBJ2-2, reads EAGVAQSPRYKIIEKRQSVAFWCNPISGHATLYWYQQILGQGPKLLIQFQNNGVVDDSQLPKDRFSAERLKGVDSTLKIQPAKLEDSAVYLCASSLVGAGNTPGELFFGEGSRLTVL.

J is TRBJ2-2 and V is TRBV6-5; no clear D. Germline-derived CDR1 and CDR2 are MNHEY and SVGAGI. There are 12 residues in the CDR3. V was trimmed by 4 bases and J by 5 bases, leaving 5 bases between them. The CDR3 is CASSSFTGELFF. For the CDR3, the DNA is TGTGCCAGCAGTTCGTTTACCGGGGAGCTGTTTTTT.

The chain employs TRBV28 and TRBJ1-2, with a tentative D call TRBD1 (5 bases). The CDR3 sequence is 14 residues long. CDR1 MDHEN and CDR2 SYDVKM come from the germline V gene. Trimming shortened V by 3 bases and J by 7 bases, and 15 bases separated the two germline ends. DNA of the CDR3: TGTGCCAGCAGTTTCCAGCGGCCCGGGGGTGGCTACACCTTC. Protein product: CASSFQRPGGGYTF.

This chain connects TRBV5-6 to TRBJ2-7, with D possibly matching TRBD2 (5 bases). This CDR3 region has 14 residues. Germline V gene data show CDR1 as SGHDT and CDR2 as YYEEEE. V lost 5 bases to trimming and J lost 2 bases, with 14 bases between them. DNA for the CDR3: TGTGCCAGCAGAAAGGCGGAGGTCCCCTACGAGCAGTACTTC. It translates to CASRKAEVPYEQYF.

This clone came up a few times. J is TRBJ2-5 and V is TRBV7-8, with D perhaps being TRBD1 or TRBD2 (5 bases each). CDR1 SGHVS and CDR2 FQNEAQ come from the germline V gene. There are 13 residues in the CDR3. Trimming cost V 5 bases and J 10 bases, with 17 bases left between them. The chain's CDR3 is CASSPSRGVDQYF. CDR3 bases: TGTGCCAGCAGCCCCTCAAGGGGAGTCGACCAGTACTTC.

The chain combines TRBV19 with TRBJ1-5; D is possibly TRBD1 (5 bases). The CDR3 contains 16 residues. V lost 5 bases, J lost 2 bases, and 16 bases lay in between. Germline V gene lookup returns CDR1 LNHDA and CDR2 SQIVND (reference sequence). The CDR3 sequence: CASSSRGTQRNQPQHF. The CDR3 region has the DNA TGTGCCAGTAGTTCCAGAGGGACTCAGCGCAATCAGCCCCAGCATTTT.

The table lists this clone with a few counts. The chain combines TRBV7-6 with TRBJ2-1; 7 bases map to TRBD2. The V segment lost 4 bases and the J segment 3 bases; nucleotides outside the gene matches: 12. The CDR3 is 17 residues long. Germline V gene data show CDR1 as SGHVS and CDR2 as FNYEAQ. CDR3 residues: CASSSSGWAGDYNEQFF. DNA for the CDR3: TGTGCCAGCAGCTCCAGTGGTTGGGCGGGGGACTACAATGAGCAGTTCTTC.

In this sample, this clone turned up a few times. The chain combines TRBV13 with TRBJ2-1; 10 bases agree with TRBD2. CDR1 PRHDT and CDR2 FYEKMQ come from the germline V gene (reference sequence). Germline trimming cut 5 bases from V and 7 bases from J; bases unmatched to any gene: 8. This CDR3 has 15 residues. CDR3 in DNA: TGTGCCAGCAGCCCAGCCGGGGGACTAGCGAATGAGCAGTTCTTC. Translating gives CASSPAGGLANEQFF.

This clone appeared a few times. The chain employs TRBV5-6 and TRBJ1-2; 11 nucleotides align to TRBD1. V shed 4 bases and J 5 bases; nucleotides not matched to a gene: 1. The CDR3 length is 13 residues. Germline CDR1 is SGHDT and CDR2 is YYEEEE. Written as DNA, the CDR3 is TGTGCCAGCAGCCGGGACAGGGGGTATGGCTACACCTTC. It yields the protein CASSRDRGYGYTF.

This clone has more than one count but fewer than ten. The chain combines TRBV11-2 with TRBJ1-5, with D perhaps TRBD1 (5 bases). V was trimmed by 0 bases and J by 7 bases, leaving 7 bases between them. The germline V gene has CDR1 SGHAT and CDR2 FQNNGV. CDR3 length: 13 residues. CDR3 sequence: CASSLEGGQPQHF. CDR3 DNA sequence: TGTGCCAGCAGCTTAGAGGGGGGGCAGCCCCAGCATTTT.

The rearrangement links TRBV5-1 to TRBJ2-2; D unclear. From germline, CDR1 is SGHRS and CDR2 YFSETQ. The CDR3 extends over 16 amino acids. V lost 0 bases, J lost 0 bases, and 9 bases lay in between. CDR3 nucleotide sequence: TGCGCCAGCAGCTTGGGGGGTCCGTCGAACACCGGGGAGCTGTTTTTT. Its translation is CASSLGGPSNTGELFF.

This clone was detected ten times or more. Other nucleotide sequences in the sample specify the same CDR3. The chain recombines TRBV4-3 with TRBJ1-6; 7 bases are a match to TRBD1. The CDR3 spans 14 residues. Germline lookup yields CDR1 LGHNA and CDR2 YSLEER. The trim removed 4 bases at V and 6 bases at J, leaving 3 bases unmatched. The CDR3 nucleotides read TGCGCCAGCAGCCTGTGGGACAGTAATTCACCCCTCCACTTT. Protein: CASSLWDSNSPLHF.

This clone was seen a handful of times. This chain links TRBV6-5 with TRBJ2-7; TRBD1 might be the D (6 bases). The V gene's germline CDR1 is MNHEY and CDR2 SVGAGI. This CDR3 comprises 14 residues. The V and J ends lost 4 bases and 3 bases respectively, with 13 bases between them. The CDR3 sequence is CASSSTTGGYEQYF. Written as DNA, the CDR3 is TGTGCCAGCAGTTCCACGACAGGAGGCTACGAGCAGTACTTC.

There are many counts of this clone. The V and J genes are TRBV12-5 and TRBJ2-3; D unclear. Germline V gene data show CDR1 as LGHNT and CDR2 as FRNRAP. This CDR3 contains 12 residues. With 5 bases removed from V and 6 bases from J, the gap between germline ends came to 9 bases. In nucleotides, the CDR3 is TGTGCTAGTGGTCCCCAGCTTGATACGCAGTATTTT. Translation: CASGPQLDTQYF.

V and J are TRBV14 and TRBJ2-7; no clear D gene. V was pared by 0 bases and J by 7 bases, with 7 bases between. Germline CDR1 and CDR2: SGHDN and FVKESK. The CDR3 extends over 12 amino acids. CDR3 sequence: CASSQEFGEQYF. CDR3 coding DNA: TGTGCCAGCAGCCAAGAGTTTGGGGAGCAGTACTTC.

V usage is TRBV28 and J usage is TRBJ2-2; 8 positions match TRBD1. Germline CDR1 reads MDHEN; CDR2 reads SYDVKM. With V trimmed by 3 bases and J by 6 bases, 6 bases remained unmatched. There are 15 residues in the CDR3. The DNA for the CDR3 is TGTGCCAGCAGTTTCCGGGGCAGGGGGCCCGGGGAGCTGTTTTTT. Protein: CASSFRGRGPGELFF.

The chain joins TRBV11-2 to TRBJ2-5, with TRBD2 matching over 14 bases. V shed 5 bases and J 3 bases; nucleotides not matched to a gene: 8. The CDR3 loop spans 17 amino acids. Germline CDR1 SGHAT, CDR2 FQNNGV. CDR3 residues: CASSAGLAGGPKETQYF. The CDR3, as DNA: TGTGCCAGCAGCGCAGGACTAGCGGGGGGCCCAAAAGAGACCCAGTACTTC.

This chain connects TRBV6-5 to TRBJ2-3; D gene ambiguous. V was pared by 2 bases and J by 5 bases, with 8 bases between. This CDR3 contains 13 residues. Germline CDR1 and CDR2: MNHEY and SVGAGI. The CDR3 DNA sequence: TGTGCCAGCAGTTACAGGGTGGGAGATACGCAGTATTTT. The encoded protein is CASSYRVGDTQYF.

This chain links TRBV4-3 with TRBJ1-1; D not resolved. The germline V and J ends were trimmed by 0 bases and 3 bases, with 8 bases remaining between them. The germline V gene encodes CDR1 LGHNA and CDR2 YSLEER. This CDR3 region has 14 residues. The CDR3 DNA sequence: TGCGCCAGCAGCCAAGATATCCGGCACACTGAAGCTTTCTTT. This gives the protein CASSQDIRHTEAFF.

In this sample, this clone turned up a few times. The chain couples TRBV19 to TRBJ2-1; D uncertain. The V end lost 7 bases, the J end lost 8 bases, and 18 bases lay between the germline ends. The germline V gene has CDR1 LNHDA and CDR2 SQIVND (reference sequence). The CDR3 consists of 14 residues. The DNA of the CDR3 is TGTGCCAGTACGTCCCCGGCGGCAGAGCATGAGCAGTTCTTC. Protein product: CASTSPAAEHEQFF.

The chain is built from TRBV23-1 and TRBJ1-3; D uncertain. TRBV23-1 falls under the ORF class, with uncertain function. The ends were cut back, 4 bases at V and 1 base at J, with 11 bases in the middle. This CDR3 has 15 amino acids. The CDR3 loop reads CASSPTQPSGNTIYF. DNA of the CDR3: TGCGCCAGCAGTCCGACACAGCCATCTGGAAACACCATATATTTT.

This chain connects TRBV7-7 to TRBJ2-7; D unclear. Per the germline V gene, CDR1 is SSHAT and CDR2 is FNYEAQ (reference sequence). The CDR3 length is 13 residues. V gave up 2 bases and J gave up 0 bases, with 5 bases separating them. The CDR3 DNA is TGTGCCAGCAGCTTAACGGACTCCTACGAGCAGTACTTC. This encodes CASSLTDSYEQYF.

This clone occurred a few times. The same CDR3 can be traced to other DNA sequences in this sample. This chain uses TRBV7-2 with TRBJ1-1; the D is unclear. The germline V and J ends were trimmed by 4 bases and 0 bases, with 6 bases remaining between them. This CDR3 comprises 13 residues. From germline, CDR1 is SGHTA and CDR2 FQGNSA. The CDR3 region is CASSSTLNTEAFF. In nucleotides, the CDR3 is TGTGCCAGCAGCTCGACGTTGAACACTGAAGCTTTCTTT.